Listed here are 26 T cell receptor beta chains from one sample, sequenced in a study of T-cell memory formation after mild COVID-19. One entry per CDR3 protein, called by TCRdb with MiXCR from the 5' RACE reads. This sample has roughly 130,000 distinct CDR3 sequences, with about a sixth found just once. Sequencing input: PBMCs or a T cell subset sorted from them (not recorded which). The receptor source for this set is an adult woman who had mild COVID-19 (a few samples of this study predate the infection). Cell type and time point are not known.

This clonotype turned up a few times. The V and J genes are TRBV5-1 and TRBJ1-1; the match to TRBD1 covers 8 bases. Trimming cost V 4 bases and J 0 bases; bases outside gene matches: 14. Germline V lookup: CDR1 SGHRS, CDR2 YFSETQ. There are 18 residues in the CDR3. The chain's CDR3 is CASSETPRTGYLNTEAFF. DNA for the CDR3: TGCGCCAGCAGCGAAACGCCCAGGACAGGGTACCTGAACACTGAAGCTTTCTTT.

The gene calls are TRBV20-1 and TRBJ2-2; 7 bases agree with TRBD1. Looked up from germline, CDR1 is DFQATT and CDR2 is SNEGSKA (reference sequence). Germline trimming cut 2 bases from V and 2 bases from J; bases unmatched to any gene: 8. The CDR3 is 16 amino acids. The CDR3 bases are TGCAGTGCTAGACTTTCCGGGACAGCTAACACCGGGGAGCTGTTTTTT. Translating gives CSARLSGTANTGELFF.

The genes are TRBV21-1 and TRBJ2-4; TRBD1, the table's D call, was not compared with the DNA. TRBV21-1 constitutes a pseudogene. The CDR3 runs 15 residues. The CDR3 nucleotides are TGTGCCAGCACCCCGACAGCAAAAACCAAAAACATTCAGTACTTC. Protein: CASTPTAKTKNIQYF.

The chain uses TRBV6-5 and TRBJ2-7; 12 bases are a match to TRBD2. The CDR3 is made up of 16 amino acids. The V and J ends lost 7 bases and 5 bases, in that order; junction bases with no gene match: 12. Looked up from germline, CDR1 is MNHEY and CDR2 is SVGAGI. The CDR3 spells CASKKLAGGATNEQYF. The CDR3 DNA is TGTGCCAGCAAAAAACTAGCGGGAGGAGCCACCAACGAGCAGTACTTC.

This clonotype was counted a few times. The J gene is TRBJ2-7, the V gene TRBV7-2, with no clear D. The CDR3 is 14 residues long. Germline V gives CDR1 SGHTA, CDR2 FQGNSA. Trimming pared 4 bases from V and 4 bases from J, leaving 14 bases between. The DNA of the CDR3 is TGTGCCAGCAGCTCCCCACTTGACCCGTACGAGCAGTACTTC. It yields the protein CASSSPLDPYEQYF.

V usage is TRBV6-6 and J usage is TRBJ2-4, with 12 bases lining up with TRBD2. CDR1 is MNHNY and CDR2 is SVGAGI in the germline V gene (reference sequence). The CDR3 is 19 residues long. V shed 2 bases, J shed 6 bases, and the junction held 14 bases outside the gene matches. Here the CDR3 reads CASSYTAFPSGGVPNIQYF. DNA of the CDR3: TGTGCCAGCAGTTACACCGCCTTCCCTAGCGGGGGGGTTCCAAACATTCAGTACTTC.

In this sample, this clonotype turned up a few times. The chain carries TRBV27 and TRBJ2-7, with 10 bases lining up with TRBD1. CDR1 is MNHEY and CDR2 is SMNVEV in the germline V gene (reference sequence). Unmatched junction bases numbered 9, after V lost 5 bases and J lost 5 bases. The CDR3 has 15 amino acids. The CDR3 spells CASSPPDRGMNEQYF. Here the CDR3 DNA reads TGTGCCAGCAGTCCCCCGGACAGGGGGATGAACGAGCAGTACTTC.

The V and J genes are TRBV2 and TRBJ1-1; the D is unclear. The germline V gene encodes CDR1 SNHLY and CDR2 FYNNEI. This CDR3 is 16 amino acids long. Trimming pared 5 bases from V and 0 bases from J, leaving 16 bases between. The CDR3 region is CASSSFDTSLNTEAFF. In DNA form, the CDR3 reads TGTGCCAGCAGTTCGTTTGACACAAGCTTGAACACTGAAGCTTTCTTT.

The V gene is TRBV6-1, the J gene TRBJ2-7; TRBD1 is a possible D gene (6 bases). Between the trimmed V and J ends, which lost 9 bases and 6 bases, there was a span of 24 bases. CDR3 length: 15 amino acids. Germline V gene sequence: CDR1 MNHNS, CDR2 SASEGT. The CDR3 DNA is TGTGCCAGGGGGGTAGGGGGTTACTGGGGTGGCGAGCAGTACTTC. Encoded protein: CARGVGGYWGGEQYF.

The chain combines TRBV6-6 with TRBJ2-3, with D perhaps matching TRBD2 (6 bases). V lost 7 bases to trimming and J lost 1 base, with 9 bases between them. The germline CDR1 and CDR2 sequences are MNHNY and SVGAGI (reference sequence). The length of the CDR3 is 13 residues. As DNA, the CDR3 is TGTGCCAGCACACAGCGGGGCACAGATACGCAGTATTTT. It specifies CASTQRGTDTQYF.

This clonotype was seen a few times. The chain carries TRBV20-1 and TRBJ2-1; D is possibly TRBD2 (6 bases). The CDR3 consists of 14 residues. Germline V CDR1 and CDR2: DFQATT, SNEGSKA (reference sequence). Trimming pared 6 bases from V and 7 bases from J, leaving 19 bases between. CDR3 protein: CSAQQPGVTNEQFF. In nucleotides, the CDR3 is TGCAGTGCCCAACAACCGGGGGTAACTAATGAGCAGTTCTTC.

The chain uses TRBV6-2 or TRBV6-3 and TRBJ2-1, with 8 bases that match TRBD2. With 5 bases clipped from V and 8 bases from J, the junction kept 8 bases outside the gene matches. This CDR3 is 14 amino acids long. The germline V gene has CDR1 MNHEY and CDR2 SVGEGT. The CDR3 loop is CASSPSGRGYEQFF. CDR3 sequence (DNA): TGTGCCAGCAGTCCCAGCGGGAGAGGCTATGAGCAGTTCTTC.

The CDR3 sequence: CASSYSMATGTNGYTF. DNA of the CDR3: TGTGCCAGCAGTTACTCGATGGCCACAGGGACCAATGGCTACACCTTC. This chain uses TRBV6-2 or TRBV6-3 with TRBJ1-2, with a possible D match to TRBD1 (6 bases). CDR3 length: 16 residues. Per the germline V gene, CDR1 is MNHEY and CDR2 is SVGEGT. V lost 0 bases, J lost 6 bases, and 17 bases lay in between.

The CDR3 here is CASSFSGTSGASGLETQYF. CDR3 DNA sequence: TGTGCCAGCAGCTTTTCCGGGACTAGCGGCGCCTCGGGGTTAGAGACCCAGTACTTC. The chain couples TRBV7-9 to TRBJ2-5; TRBD2 aligns across 11 bases. J was trimmed by 4 bases and V by 3 bases; bases with no gene match: 16. Germline CDR1 reads SEHNR; CDR2 reads FQNEAQ (reference sequence). The CDR3 length is 19 residues.

This clonotype has just a few counts. The genes are TRBV6-2 or TRBV6-3 and TRBJ2-1, with D possibly being TRBD2 (7 bases). V was shortened by 5 bases and J by 8 bases, with 22 bases between the two germline ends. The V gene's germline CDR1 is MNHEY and CDR2 SVGEGT. CDR3 length equals 16 residues. The CDR3 loop is CASSRGGGGAMDEQFF. CDR3 bases: TGTGCCAGCAGTCGAGGAGGCGGGGGCGCGATGGATGAGCAGTTCTTC.

In this sample, this clonotype turned up a few times. This chain links TRBV7-8 with TRBJ2-5; unclear D gene. The V end lost 1 base, the J end lost 1 base, and 7 bases lay between the germline ends. The CDR3 has 14 residues. Germline loops: CDR1 SGHVS, CDR2 FQNEAQ. This CDR3 reads CASSLGVSQETQYF. Written as DNA, the CDR3 is TGTGCCAGCAGCTTAGGGGTTTCCCAAGAGACCCAGTACTTC. The full variable domain, its missing parts supplied by reference TRBV7-8 and TRBJ2-5, is GAGVSQSPRYKVAKRGQDVALRCDPISGHVSLFWYQQALGQGPEFLTYFQNEAQLDKSGLPSDRFFAERPEGSVSTLKIQRTQQEDSAVYLCASSLGVSQETQYFGPGTRLLVL.

The chain carries TRBV6-2 or TRBV6-3 and TRBJ2-1, with D unresolved. CDR1 is MNHEY, CDR2 SVGEGT, per germline. The CDR3 loop spans 13 amino acids. Trimming pared 6 bases from V and 0 bases from J, leaving 6 bases between. The CDR3 is CASRLLSYNEQFF. The DNA for the CDR3 is TGTGCCAGCAGACTACTCTCCTACAATGAGCAGTTCTTC.

Only a few counts were recorded for this clonotype. V usage is TRBV12-3 or TRBV12-4 and J usage is TRBJ2-7; 7 bases line up with TRBD1. The CDR3 is 12 residues long. The ends lost 6 bases at V and 5 bases at J; junction bases unmatched: 4. As DNA, the CDR3 is TGTGCCAGCAGCCCACAGGGGCACGAGCAGTACTTC. It codes for CASSPQGHEQYF.

This chain joins TRBV5-6 and TRBJ2-3, with 8 bases lining up with TRBD2. The CDR3 extends over 15 amino acids. Trimming took 1 base from V and 6 from J; bases not matched to a gene: 7. Germline values: CDR1 SGHDT, CDR2 YYEEEE. CDR3 protein: CASSLFLAGLDTQYF. The DNA for the CDR3 is TGTGCCAGCAGCTTGTTTCTAGCGGGTCTGGATACGCAGTATTTT.

The chain recombines TRBV7-2 with TRBJ2-2; D gene unclear. Germline-derived CDR1 and CDR2 are SGHTA and FQGNSA. With 2 bases removed from V and 7 bases from J, the gap between germline ends came to 2 bases. This CDR3 region has 11 residues. CDR3 in amino acids: CASSLIGELFF. The CDR3 nucleotides read TGTGCCAGCAGCTTAATCGGGGAGCTGTTTTTT.

This clonotype was detected only a few times. V and J are TRBV18 and TRBJ2-7; the D gene is possibly TRBD1 (6 bases). The CDR3 length is 13 residues. CDR1 is KGHSH, CDR2 LQKENI, per germline. V dropped 2 bases and J dropped 5 bases, with 10 bases sitting between them. The CDR3 nucleotides read TGTGCCAGCTCACCATTAGCAGGGGACGAGCAGTACTTC. Translating gives CASSPLAGDEQYF.

This clonotype was counted only a few times. This rearrangement joins TRBV29-1 to TRBJ2-3; D is uncertain. CDR3 length: 11 amino acids. CDR1 and CDR2 from the germline V gene are SQVTM and ANQGSEA. V shed 4 bases and J shed 1 base, with 3 bases lying between them. CDR3 protein: CSVVGTDTQYF. As DNA, the CDR3 is TGCAGCGTTGTGGGCACAGATACGCAGTATTTT.

V usage is TRBV29-1 and J usage is TRBJ2-1; D unresolved. The germline V gene encodes CDR1 SQVTM and CDR2 ANQGSEA. V was cut by 3 bases and J by 7 bases, with 16 bases left in between. This CDR3 comprises 14 residues. The DNA for the CDR3 is TGCAGCGTTGAGGGGTGGCGAGGTGAGAATGAGCAGTTCTTC. Translated: CSVEGWRGENEQFF.

This clonotype was found a few times. The chain recombines TRBV7-9 with TRBJ2-1; 11 bases agree with TRBD2. The CDR3 consists of 17 residues. Germline trimming cut 4 bases from V and 3 bases from J; bases unmatched to any gene: 8. Germline V gives CDR1 SEHNR, CDR2 FQNEAQ (reference sequence). In nucleotides, the CDR3 is TGTGCCAGCAGCTCCACCTCCGGGACTAGCGGCTACAATGAGCAGTTCTTC. It specifies CASSSTSGTSGYNEQFF. Supplemented by reference TRBV7-9 and TRBJ2-1, the full variable domain reads DTGVSQNPRHKITKRGQNVTFRCDPISEHNRLYWYRQTLGQGPEFLTYFQNEAQLEKSRLLSDRFSAERPKGSFSTLEIQRTEQGDSAMYLCASSSTSGTSGYNEQFFGPGTRLTVL.

The chain combines TRBV29-1 with TRBJ2-1; D is unclear. This CDR3 comprises 10 residues. V was cut by 4 bases and J by 12 bases, with 10 bases left in between. CDR1 and CDR2 (germline): SQVTM, ANQGSEA. The chain's CDR3 is CSVVIHGQFF. The CDR3 DNA is TGCAGCGTTGTCATCCACGGGCAGTTCTTC.

This clonotype has more than one count but fewer than ten. This CDR3 reads CATSPGAVAKNIQYF. In nucleotides, the CDR3 is TGTGCCACCAGCCCAGGCGCGGTAGCCAAAAACATTCAGTACTTC. The rearrangement links TRBV15 to TRBJ2-4; no definite D call. The V end lost 5 bases, the J end lost 0 bases, and 11 bases lay between the germline ends. Germline V gene lookup returns CDR1 LNHNV and CDR2 YYDKDF (reference sequence). This CDR3 has 15 amino acids.